This is a list of T cell receptor beta chains from one sample in a study of siplizumab effects on memory and regulatory T cells. The method was immunoSEQ multiplex PCR; TCRdb's version includes in-frame clones alone and lacks a portion of them. In the table there are 70,000 to 100,000 clones, more than 95% of which are singletons. Input material: naive CD4+ T cells sorted from blood. The receptors were gathered from a human donor in good health. CDR3s include the opening cysteine and the closing phenylalanine or tryptophan. The D gene is left open where the match is weak. Clone size, where shown, is once, few, many, or a class for clones that have expanded.

D gene,clone size,J gene,V gene,CDR3 DNA,CDR3 protein
.,.,TRBJ2-1,TRBV5-4,TGTGCCAGCAGCCCAGGTGGTGAACTCTATGAGCAGTTCTTC,CASSPGGELYEQFF
.,.,TRBJ2-4,TRBV7-3,TGTGCCAGCAGCTTATCGTGGGGCTCGGACATTCAGTACTTC,CASSLSWGSDIQYF
TRBD1,.,TRBJ2-7,TRBV28,TGTGCCAGCAGTCCCATCTGGGACAGGGTATTCTACGAGCAGTACTTC,CASSPIWDRVFYEQYF
.,.,TRBJ1-4,TRBV4-1,TGCGCCAGCAGCCAAGGAGCCCTTGAAAAACTGTTTTTT,CASSQGALEKLFF
TRBD1,.,TRBJ2-7,TRBV7-9,TGTGCCAGCAGCTTGTTCAGCCGAGGCAGGGGGCATACCTACGAGCAGTACTTC,CASSLFSRGRGHTYEQYF
TRBD2,.,TRBJ2-3,TRBV9,TGTGCCAGCAGCGGAGGACTAGCGGGAGCAGATACGCAGTATTTT,CASSGGLAGADTQYF
TRBD1,.,TRBJ2-2,TRBV7-2,TGTGCCAGCAGCTTAGTAGGGTCAGGGGGTAAGGGGGAGCTGTTTTTT,CASSLVGSGGKGELFF
.,.,TRBJ1-5,TRBV29-1,TGCAGCGTTCAGAATTCCGCAGGGCAGCCCCAGCATTTT,CSVQNSAGQPQHF
TRBD1,.,TRBJ2-7,TRBV2,TGTGCCAGCAGCCGGGACAGGAACGAGCAGTACTTC,CASSRDRNEQYF
.,.,TRBJ1-5,TRBV19,TGTGCCAGTAATCGGGAAGTATCTAGCAATCAGCCCCAGCATTTT,CASNREVSSNQPQHF
TRBD1,.,TRBJ1-6,TRBV18,TGTGCCAGCTCCACACAGGGGGCAAGCTACAATTCACCCCTCCACTTT,CASSTQGASYNSPLHF
TRBD1,.,TRBJ1-2,TRBV14,TGTGCCAGCAGCGATTTACAGGGGGCCCTACCTTATGGCTACACCTTC,CASSDLQGALPYGYTF
.,.,TRBJ2-1,TRBV7-9,TGTGCCAGCAGCTCGGGACCGCACAACAATGAGCAGTTCTTC,CASSSGPHNNEQFF
TRBD2,.,TRBJ2-5,TRBV7-6,TGTGCCAGCAGCCCACGACCGACTAGCCATGTTGAGACCCAGTACTTC,CASSPRPTSHVETQYF
TRBD2,once,TRBJ2-1,TRBV5-4,TGTGCCAGCAGCAGGACTAGCAATTCCTACAATGAGCAGTTCTTC,CASSRTSNSYNEQFF
.,.,TRBJ1-1,TRBV19,TGTGCCAGTAGGGGGCGGGTTGCTTTCTTT,CASRGRVAFF